One sample yielded the 10 T cell receptor beta chains listed below, sequenced in a study of blood T cell repertoires in COVID-19. Using immunoSEQ multiplex PCR, the repertoire was profiled, and TCRdb retains in-frame clones only, with some absent. The table shows about 260,000 clones, with about 85% occurring only once. Sequencing used PBMCs or T cells enriched from blood (not recorded which). These receptors came from a woman aged 50 to 60 who had recovered from COVID-19.

This chain joins TRBV27 and TRBJ2-5, with 7 bases that match TRBD1. Trimming removed 6 bases from V and 4 bases from J; junction bases left unmatched: 8. CDR3 length equals 14 residues. Germline V gene sequence: CDR1 MNHEY, CDR2 SMNVEV (reference sequence). The CDR3 nucleotides are TGTGCCAGCAGCCCGCGACAGGGTAGAGAGACCCAGTACTTC. It is translated as CASSPRQGRETQYF.

V gene TRBV7-3 combines with J gene TRBJ2-1; the D gene is possibly TRBD2 (5 bases). The CDR3 contains 14 residues. V shed 5 bases and J shed 5 bases, with 13 bases lying between them. CDR1 is SGHTA and CDR2 is FQGTGA in the germline V gene. CDR3 region: CASSPPDSHNEQFF. The CDR3 region has the DNA TGTGCCAGCAGCCCCCCGGACTCACACAATGAGCAGTTCTTC.

The rearrangement joins TRBV15 to TRBJ1-1; no reliable D call. The germline gives CDR1 LNHNV, CDR2 YYDKDF (reference sequence). This CDR3 is 15 amino acids long. V was trimmed by 9 bases and J by 0 bases, leaving 17 bases between them. The CDR3 here is CATWAPRALNTEAFF. Written as DNA, the CDR3 is TGTGCCACTTGGGCCCCGAGGGCCCTGAACACTGAAGCTTTCTTT. Variable domain in full (rest from reference TRBV15 and TRBJ1-1): DAMVIQNPRYQVTQFGKPVTLSCSQTLNHNVMYWYQQKSSQAPKLLFHYYDKDFNNEADTPDNFQSRRPNTSFCFLDIRSPGLGDTAMYLCATWAPRALNTEAFFGQGTRLTVV.

The CDR3 sequence: CASSIGAGRYNEQFF. The CDR3 DNA reads TGTGCCAGTAGTATTGGGGCGGGACGGTACAATGAGCAGTTCTTC. The rearrangement links TRBV19 to TRBJ2-1; a possible D gene is TRBD2 (6 bases). Trimming removed 3 bases at V and 4 bases at J, with 13 bases between. The CDR3 runs to 15 residues. Germline V CDR1 and CDR2: LNHDA, SQIVND (reference sequence).

This CDR3 reads CASSERQGNEQFF. In DNA form, the CDR3 reads TGTGCCAGCAGTGAAAGGCAGGGCAATGAGCAGTTCTTC. V gene TRBV6-1 combines with J gene TRBJ2-1; tentative D call: TRBD1 (5 bases). The V end lost 2 bases, the J end lost 6 bases, and 8 bases lay between the germline ends. This CDR3 is 13 amino acids long. Germline assignment: CDR1 MNHNS and CDR2 SASEGT.

This CDR3 is CSVAAGYNEQFF. The CDR3 DNA sequence: TGCAGCGTTGCGGCGGGGTACAATGAGCAGTTCTTC. V is TRBV29-1 and J is TRBJ2-1; D is possibly TRBD2 (6 bases). V dropped 4 bases and J dropped 4 bases, with 8 bases sitting between them. CDR3 length equals 12 residues. Germline CDR1 reads SQVTM; CDR2 reads ANQGSEA.

V is TRBV6-5 and J is TRBJ2-5; 8 positions agree with TRBD2. The CDR3 has 13 residues. V shed 10 bases, J shed 5 bases, and the junction held 9 bases outside the gene matches. CDR1 MNHEY and CDR2 SVGAGI come from the germline V gene. The CDR3 here is CATSSERGETQYF. The DNA for the CDR3 is TGTGCCACGTCCTCTGAGCGGGGGGAGACCCAGTACTTC.

The chain employs TRBV11-2 and TRBJ2-1, with D hard to call. V gave up 4 bases and J gave up 2 bases, with 9 bases separating them. The CDR3 totals 14 residues. Germline V gene lookup returns CDR1 SGHAT and CDR2 FQNNGV. The DNA for the CDR3 is TGTGCCAGCAGCTCCTCCCGAGCCTACAATGAGCAGTTCTTC. This sequence encodes CASSSSRAYNEQFF.

The J gene is TRBJ2-1, the V gene TRBV7-9; D remains unclear. The CDR3 spans 16 residues. Trimming took 0 bases from V and 0 from J, leaving 9 bases between them. Germline V gene sequence: CDR1 SEHNR, CDR2 FQNEAQ (reference sequence). CDR3 region: CASSLALGGSYNEQFF. The CDR3 DNA reads TGTGCCAGCAGCTTAGCCCTAGGCGGCTCCTACAATGAGCAGTTCTTC.

The V and J genes are TRBV11-2 and TRBJ1-2; tentatively, D is TRBD1 (5 bases). The ends were cut back, 4 bases at V and 7 bases at J, with 19 bases in the middle. This CDR3 region has 15 residues. Germline CDR1 SGHAT, CDR2 FQNNGV. CDR3 in DNA: TGTGCCAGCAGCTCTCCTTCTCGGGGGTCGAGTGGCTACACCTTC. Its protein product is CASSSPSRGSSGYTF.